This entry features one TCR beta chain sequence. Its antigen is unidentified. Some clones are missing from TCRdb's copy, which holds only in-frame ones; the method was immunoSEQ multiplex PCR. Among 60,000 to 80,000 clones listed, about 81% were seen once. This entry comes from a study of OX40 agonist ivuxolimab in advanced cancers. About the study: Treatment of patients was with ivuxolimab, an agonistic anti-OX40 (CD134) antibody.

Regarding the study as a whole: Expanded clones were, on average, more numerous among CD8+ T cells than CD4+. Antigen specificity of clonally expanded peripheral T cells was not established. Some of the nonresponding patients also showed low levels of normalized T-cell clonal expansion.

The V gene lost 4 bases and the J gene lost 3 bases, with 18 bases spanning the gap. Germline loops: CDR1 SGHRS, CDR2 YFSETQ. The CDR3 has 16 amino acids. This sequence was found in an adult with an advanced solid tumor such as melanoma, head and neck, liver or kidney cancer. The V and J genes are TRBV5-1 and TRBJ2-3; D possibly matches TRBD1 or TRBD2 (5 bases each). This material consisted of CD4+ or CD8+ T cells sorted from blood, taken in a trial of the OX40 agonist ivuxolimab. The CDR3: CASSEGSGTRTDTQYF. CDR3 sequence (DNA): TGCGCCAGCAGCGAGGGATCGGGGACCAGAACAGATACGCAGTATTTT. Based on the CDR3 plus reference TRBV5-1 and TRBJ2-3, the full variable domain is KAGVTQTPRYLIKTRGQQVTLSCSPISGHRSVSWYQQTPGQGLQFLFEYFSETQRNKGNFPGRFSGRQFSNSRSEMNVSTLELGDSALYLCASSEGSGTRTDTQYFGPGTRLTVL.